The text below deals with one T cell receptor (beta chain). This sample was taken from a study of blood T cell repertoires in COVID-19. Study in general: From the United States, Italy and Spain came samples of acute and convalescent COVID-19. PBMCs, B-cell-depleted T cells, or T cells were the source of the cDNA or gDNA that made up the material.

V was clipped by 0 bases and J by 6 bases; unmatched bases: 10. The length of the CDR3 is 16 residues. CDR1 SGDLS and CDR2 YYNGEE come from the germline V gene. Original analysis: Amplification from reference gene primers served as the basis for estimated nucleated cell counts. Assay used: immunoSEQ multiplex PCR; TCRdb lists only in-frame clones, some missing. V and J calls and clone size are those listed in that table; D and trimming were worked out from the DNA. In the table there are roughly 200,000 clones, 84% of which are singletons. Source material: peripheral blood. This clonotype was sampled from a woman aged 80 or older with COVID-19, enrolled during active disease. The chain carries TRBV9 and TRBJ1-1; 8 positions agree with TRBD1. CDR3 loop: CASSVGGQGYQAEAFF. The CDR3 DNA sequence: TGTGCCAGCAGCGTAGGTGGACAGGGATACCAGGCTGAAGCTTTCTTT.